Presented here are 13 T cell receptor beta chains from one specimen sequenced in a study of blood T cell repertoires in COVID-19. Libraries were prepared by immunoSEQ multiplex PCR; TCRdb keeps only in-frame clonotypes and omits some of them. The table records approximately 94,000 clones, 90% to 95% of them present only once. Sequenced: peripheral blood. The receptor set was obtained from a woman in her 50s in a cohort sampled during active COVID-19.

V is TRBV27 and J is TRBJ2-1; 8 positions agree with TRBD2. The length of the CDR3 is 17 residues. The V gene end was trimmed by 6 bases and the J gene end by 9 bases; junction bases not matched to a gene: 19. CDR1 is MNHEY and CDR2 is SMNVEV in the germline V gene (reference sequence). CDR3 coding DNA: TGTGCCAGCAGCCTCGGGATTGGGACGGGAGGGTCTCTTGAGCAGTTCTTC. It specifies CASSLGIGTGGSLEQFF.

CDR3 amino acids: CAFISGANVLTF. CDR3 sequence (DNA): TGTGCCTTTATCTCTGGGGCCAACGTCCTGACTTTC. The chain has TRBV30 and TRBJ2-6; D remains ambiguous. The V end lost 7 bases, the J end lost 0 bases, and 4 bases lay between the germline ends. Germline V gene lookup returns CDR1 GTSNPN and CDR2 SVGIG (reference sequence). The CDR3 has 12 residues.

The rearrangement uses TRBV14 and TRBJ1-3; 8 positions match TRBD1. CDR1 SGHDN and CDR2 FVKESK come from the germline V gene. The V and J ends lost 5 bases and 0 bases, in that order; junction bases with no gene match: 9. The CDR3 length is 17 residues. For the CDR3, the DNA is TGTGCCAGCAGCTCGTGGACAGGGCCAGTCTCTGGAAACACCATATATTTT. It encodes CASSSWTGPVSGNTIYF.

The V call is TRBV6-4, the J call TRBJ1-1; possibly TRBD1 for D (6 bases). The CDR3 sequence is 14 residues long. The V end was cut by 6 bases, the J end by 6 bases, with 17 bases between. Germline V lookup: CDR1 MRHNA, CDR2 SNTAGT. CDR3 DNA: TGTGCCAGCAGAGAGTCTGCCAGGGGCGCTGAAGCTTTCTTT. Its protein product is CASRESARGAEAFF.

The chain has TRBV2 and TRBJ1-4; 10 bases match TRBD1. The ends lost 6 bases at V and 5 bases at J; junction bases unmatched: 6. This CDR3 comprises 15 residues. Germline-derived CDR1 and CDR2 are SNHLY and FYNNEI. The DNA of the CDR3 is TGTGCCAGCAGCCGGGACAGGGGTGTAAATGAAAAACTGTTTTTT. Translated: CASSRDRGVNEKLFF.

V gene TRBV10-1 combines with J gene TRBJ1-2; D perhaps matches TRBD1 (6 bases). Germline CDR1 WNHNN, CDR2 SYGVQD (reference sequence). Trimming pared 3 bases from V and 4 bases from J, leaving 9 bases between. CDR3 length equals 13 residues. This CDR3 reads CASSESGVYGYTF. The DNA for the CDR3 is TGCGCCAGCAGTGAATCAGGGGTCTATGGCTACACCTTC.

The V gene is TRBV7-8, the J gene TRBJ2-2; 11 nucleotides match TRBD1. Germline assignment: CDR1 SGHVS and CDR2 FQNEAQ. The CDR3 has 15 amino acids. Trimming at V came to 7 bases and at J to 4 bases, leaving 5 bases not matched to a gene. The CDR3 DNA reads TGTGCCAGCATCGGGACAGGGGGTTTCACCGGGGAGCTGTTTTTT. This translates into CASIGTGGFTGELFF.

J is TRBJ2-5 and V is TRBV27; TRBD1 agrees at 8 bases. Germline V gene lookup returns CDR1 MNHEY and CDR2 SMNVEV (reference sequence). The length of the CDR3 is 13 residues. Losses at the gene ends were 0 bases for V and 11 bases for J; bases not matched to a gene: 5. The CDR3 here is CASSLSQGASQYF. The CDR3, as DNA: TGTGCCAGCAGTTTATCCCAGGGGGCGAGTCAGTACTTC.

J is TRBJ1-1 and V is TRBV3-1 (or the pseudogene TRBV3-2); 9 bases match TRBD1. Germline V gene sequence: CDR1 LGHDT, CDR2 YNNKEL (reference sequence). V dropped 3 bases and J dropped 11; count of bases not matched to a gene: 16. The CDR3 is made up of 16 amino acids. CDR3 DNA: TGTGCCAGCAGCCACGAACCGGGACAGGGACTCCCTGGGGCTTTCTTT. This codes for CASSHEPGQGLPGAFF.

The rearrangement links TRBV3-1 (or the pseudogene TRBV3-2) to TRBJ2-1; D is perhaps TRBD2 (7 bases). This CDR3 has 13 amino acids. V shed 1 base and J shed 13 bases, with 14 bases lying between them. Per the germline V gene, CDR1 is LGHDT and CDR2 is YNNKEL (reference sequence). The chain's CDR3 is CASSQVRGGPQFF. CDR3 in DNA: TGTGCCAGCAGCCAAGTCAGGGGAGGGCCTCAGTTCTTC.

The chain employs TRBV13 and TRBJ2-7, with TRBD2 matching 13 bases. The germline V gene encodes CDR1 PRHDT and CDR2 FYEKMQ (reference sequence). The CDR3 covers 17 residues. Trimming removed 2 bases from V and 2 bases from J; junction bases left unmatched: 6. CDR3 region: CASSLLRLAGGAYEQYF. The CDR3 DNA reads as TGTGCCAGCAGCTTATTGCGACTAGCGGGAGGAGCCTACGAGCAGTACTTC.

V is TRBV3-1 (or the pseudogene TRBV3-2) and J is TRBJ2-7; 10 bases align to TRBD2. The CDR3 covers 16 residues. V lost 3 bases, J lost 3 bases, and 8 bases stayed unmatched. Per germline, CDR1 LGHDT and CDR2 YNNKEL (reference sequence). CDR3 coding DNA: TGTGCCAGCAGCCAGCCGATATTAGCGGGAGGCTACGAGCAGTACTTC. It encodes CASSQPILAGGYEQYF.

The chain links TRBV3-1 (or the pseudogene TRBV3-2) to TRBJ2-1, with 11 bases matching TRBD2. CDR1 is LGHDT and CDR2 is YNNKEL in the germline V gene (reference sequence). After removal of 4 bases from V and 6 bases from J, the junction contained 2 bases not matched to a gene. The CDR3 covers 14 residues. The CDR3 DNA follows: TGTGCCAGCAGCCTAGCGGGGGGGGTCAATGAGCAGTTCTTC. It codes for CASSLAGGVNEQFF.